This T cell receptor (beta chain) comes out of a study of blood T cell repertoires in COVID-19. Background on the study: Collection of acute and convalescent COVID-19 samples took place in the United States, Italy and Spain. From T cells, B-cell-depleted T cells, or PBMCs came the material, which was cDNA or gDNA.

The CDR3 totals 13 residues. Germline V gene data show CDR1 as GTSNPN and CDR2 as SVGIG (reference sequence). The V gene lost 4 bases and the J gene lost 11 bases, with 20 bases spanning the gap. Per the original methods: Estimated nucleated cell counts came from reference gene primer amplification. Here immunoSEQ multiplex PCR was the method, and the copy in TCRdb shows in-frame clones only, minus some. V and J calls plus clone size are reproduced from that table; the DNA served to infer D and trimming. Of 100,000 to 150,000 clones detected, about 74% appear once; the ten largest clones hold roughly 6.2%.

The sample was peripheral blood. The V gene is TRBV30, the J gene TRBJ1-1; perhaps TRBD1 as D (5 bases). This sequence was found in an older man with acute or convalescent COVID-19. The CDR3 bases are TGTGCCTGGACGCGGGACCCACTGACTTCGGCTTTCTTT. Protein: CAWTRDPLTSAFF.